A selection of T cell receptor beta chains follows, all from one sample in a study of blood T cell repertoires in COVID-19. Only in-frame clones appear in the TCRdb table, and some are missing; sequencing was by immunoSEQ multiplex PCR. The sample lists fewer than 500,000 clones; about 90% were seen once. The sample taken for sequencing was PBMCs or T cells enriched from blood (not recorded which). The source of these receptors is a woman aged 18-35 years who had recovered from COVID-19. Both conserved end residues are part of each CDR3. D genes are given only for firm matches. Part of the rows lack a size; the others show once, few, many or a class for expanded clones.

TRBJ2-7 . TRBV6-7 TRBD2 TGTGCCAGCAGCCCCCGGGGGGAGGTCTACGAGCAGTACTTC CASSPRGEVYEQYF
TRBJ1-2 once TRBV28 TRBD1 TGTGCCAGCAGTTTAAAGGGCCGGGACAGGGTGGGATACTATGGCTACACCTTC CASSLKGRDRVGYYGYTF
TRBJ2-6 . TRBV28 . TGTGCCAGCAGCCCAGGGTGGAATGGGGCCAACGTCCTGACTTTC CASSPGWNGANVLTF
TRBJ2-1 . TRBV5-4 TRBD2 TGTGCCAGCAGCTCCCAGCGGGGGGTGGGCAATGAGCAGTTCTTC CASSSQRGVGNEQFF
TRBJ1-3 . TRBV7-2 . TGTGCCAGCAGCTCAGCTTCAGCTGGAAACACCATATATTTT CASSSASAGNTIYF
TRBJ1-2 . TRBV29-1 . TGCAGCGTCCCAAGTTCCGGCTATGGCTACACCTTC CSVPSSGYGYTF
TRBJ1-6 few TRBV6-6 TRBD1 TGTGCCAGCAAAAAACAGGGGTCGGGGAATTCACCCCTCCACTTT CASKKQGSGNSPLHF
TRBJ1-6 . TRBV10-3 . TGTGCCATCAGTGAAGGGAGCTCCTATAATTCACCCCTCCACTTT CAISEGSSYNSPLHF
TRBJ2-7 . TRBV9 TRBD1 TGTGCCAGCAGCGCAGGAACAGGGGGATCCTACGAGCAGTACTTC CASSAGTGGSYEQYF
TRBJ1-1 . TRBV19 . TGTGCCACCCAAATACGGCCCTTCGGGGACACTGAAGCTTTCTTT CATQIRPFGDTEAFF